What follows are 2 T cell receptor beta chains derived from one specimen sequenced in a study of CD8+ T cells in alopecia areata. The treatment is: oral pan-JAK inhibitor, 5-10 mg twice daily. cDNA serving as the sequencing template came from extracted, reverse transcribed RNA. The data were produced by immunoSEQ multiplex PCR, yet TCRdb's version contains in-frame clones alone and is incomplete. The sample has about 200,000 clones, 35% to 45% seen once. The specimen was CD4+ T cells sorted from blood, collected at roughly week 30, from a patient treated with tofacitinib. Receptors were obtained from a human donor with alopecia areata.

V usage is TRBV19 and J usage is TRBJ2-2, with 8 bases aligning to TRBD1. V shed 6 bases and J 1 base; nucleotides not matched to a gene: 4. Germline V gene sequence: CDR1 LNHDA, CDR2 SQIVND (reference sequence). CDR3 length: 15 amino acids. The CDR3 loop is CASRPDRGNTGELFF. The CDR3 nucleotides read TGTGCCAGTAGACCTGACAGGGGGAACACCGGGGAGCTGTTTTTT.

The chain uses TRBV6-1 and TRBJ1-1, with a weak D call TRBD1 (5 bases). The CDR3 consists of 13 residues. Trimming removed 4 bases from V and 3 bases from J, with 9 bases in between. Germline V gene lookup returns CDR1 MNHNS and CDR2 SASEGT. The CDR3 is CASSGTIDTEAFF. The CDR3 DNA follows: TGTGCCAGCAGTGGGACAATCGACACTGAAGCTTTCTTT.